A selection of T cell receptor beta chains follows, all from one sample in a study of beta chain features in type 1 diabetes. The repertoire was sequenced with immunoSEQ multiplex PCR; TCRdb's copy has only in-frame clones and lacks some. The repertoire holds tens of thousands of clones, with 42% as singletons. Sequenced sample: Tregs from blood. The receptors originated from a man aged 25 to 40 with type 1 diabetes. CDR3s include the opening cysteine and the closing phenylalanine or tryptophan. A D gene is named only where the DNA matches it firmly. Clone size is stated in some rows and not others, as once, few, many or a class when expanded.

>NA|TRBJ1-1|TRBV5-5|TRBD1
CASSLTGTGWNTEAFF
TGTGCCAGCAGCTTGACGGGGACAGGGTGGAACACTGAAGCTTTCTTT
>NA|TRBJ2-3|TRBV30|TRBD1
CAWSVLSGQGLDTQYF
TGTGCCTGGAGTGTACTATCTGGACAGGGTTTAGATACGCAGTATTTT
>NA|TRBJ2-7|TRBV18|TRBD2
CASSPRSGAYEQYF
TGTGCCAGCTCACCGAGAAGCGGGGCCTACGAGCAGTACTTC
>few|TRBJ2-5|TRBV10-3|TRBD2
CAISVLAGGETQYF
TGTGCCATCAGTGTACTAGCGGGAGGGGAGACCCAGTACTTC
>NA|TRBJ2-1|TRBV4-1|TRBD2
CASSQDPASGSPYNEQFF
TGCGCCAGCAGCCAAGATCCGGCTAGCGGTTCCCCCTACAATGAGCAGTTCTTC
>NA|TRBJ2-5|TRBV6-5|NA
CASSYGASQETQYF
TGTGCCAGCAGTTACGGGGCTAGCCAAGAGACCCAGTACTTC
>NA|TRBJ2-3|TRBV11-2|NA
CASSLAPLTDTQYF
TGTGCCAGCAGCTTAGCGCCACTCACAGATACGCAGTATTTT
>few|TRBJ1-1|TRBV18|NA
CASSPPSAGPNTEAFF
TGTGCCAGCTCACCACCAAGCGCGGGGCCAAACACTGAAGCTTTCTTT
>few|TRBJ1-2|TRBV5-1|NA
CASSLATGDYTF
TGCGCCAGCAGCTTGGCCACGGGGGACTACACCTTC
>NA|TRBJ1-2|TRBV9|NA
CASSTHRDGYTF
TGTGCCAGCAGCACCCACAGGGATGGCTACACCTTC
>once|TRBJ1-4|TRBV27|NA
CASRSRGGFLVF
TGTGCCAGCCGCAGTCGTGGGGGGTTTCTGGTTTTT
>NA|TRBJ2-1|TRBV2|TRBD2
CASRRTSATYNEQFF
TGTGCCAGCAGAAGGACTAGCGCCACCTACAATGAGCAGTTCTTC
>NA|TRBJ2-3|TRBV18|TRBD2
CASSPSLAGSTDTQYF
TGTGCCAGCTCACCGTCCTTAGCGGGAAGCACAGATACGCAGTATTTT
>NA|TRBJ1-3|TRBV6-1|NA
CASSGPDRRDSDTIYF
TGTGCCAGCAGTGGACCCGACAGACGCGATTCTGACACCATATATTTT